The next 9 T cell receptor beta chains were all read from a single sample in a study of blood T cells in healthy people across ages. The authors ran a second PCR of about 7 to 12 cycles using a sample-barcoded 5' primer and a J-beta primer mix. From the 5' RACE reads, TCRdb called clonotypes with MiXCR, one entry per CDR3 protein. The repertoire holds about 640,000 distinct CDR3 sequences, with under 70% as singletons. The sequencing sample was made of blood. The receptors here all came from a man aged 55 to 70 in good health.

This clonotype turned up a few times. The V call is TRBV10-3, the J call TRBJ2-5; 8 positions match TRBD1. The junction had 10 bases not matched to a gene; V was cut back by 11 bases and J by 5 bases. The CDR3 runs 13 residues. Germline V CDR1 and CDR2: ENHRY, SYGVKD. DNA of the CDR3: TGTGCCGCCTCGACAGGGGCGGGGGAGACCCAGTACTTC. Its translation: CAASTGAGETQYF.

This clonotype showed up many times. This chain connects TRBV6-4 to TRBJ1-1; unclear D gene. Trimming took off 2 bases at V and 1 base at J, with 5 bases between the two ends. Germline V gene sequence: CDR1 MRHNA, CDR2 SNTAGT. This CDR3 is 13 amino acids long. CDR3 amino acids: CASSDQPNTEAFF. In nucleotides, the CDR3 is TGTGCCAGCAGTGACCAACCGAACACTGAAGCTTTCTTT.

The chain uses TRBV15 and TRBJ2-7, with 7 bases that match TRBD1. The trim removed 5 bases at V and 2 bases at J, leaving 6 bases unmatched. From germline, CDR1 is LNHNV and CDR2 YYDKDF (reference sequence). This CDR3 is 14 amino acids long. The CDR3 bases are TGTGCCACCAGCGCCAGGACAGGCCCCTACGAGCAGTACTTC. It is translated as CATSARTGPYEQYF.

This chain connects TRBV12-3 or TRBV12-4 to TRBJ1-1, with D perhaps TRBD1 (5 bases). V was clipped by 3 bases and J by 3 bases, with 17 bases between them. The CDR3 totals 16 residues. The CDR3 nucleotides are TGTGCCAGCAGTTTCCCAACCGGGGGTGAGGACACTGAAGCTTTCTTT. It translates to CASSFPTGGEDTEAFF.

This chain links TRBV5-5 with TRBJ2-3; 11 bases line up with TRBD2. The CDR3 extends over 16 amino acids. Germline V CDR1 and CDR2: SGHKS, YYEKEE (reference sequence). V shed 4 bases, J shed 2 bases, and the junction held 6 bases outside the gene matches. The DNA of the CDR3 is TGTGCCAGCAGCCATCCTAGCGGGGGGTACACAGATACGCAGTATTTT. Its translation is CASSHPSGGYTDTQYF.

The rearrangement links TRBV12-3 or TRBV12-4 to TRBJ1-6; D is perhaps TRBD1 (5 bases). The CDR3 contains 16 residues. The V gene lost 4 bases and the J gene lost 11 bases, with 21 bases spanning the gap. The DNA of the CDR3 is TGTGCCAGCAGTTCCCACCAGGGACCGACCCAGCCACCCCTCCACTTT. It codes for CASSSHQGPTQPPLHF.

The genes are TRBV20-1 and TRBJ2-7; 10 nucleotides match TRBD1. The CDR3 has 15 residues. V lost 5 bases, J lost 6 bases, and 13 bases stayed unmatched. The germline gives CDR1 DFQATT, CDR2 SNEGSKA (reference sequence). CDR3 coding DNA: TGCAGTGCTTTCAGCCCGGGACAGGGGTATCGCGAGCAGTACTTC. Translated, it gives CSAFSPGQGYREQYF.

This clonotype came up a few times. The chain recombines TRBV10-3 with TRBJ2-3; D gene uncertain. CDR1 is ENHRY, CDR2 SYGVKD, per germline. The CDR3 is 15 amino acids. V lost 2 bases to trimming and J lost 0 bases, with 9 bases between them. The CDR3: CAISEGLTSTDTQYF. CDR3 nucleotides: TGTGCCATCAGTGAGGGGCTGACTAGCACAGATACGCAGTATTTT.

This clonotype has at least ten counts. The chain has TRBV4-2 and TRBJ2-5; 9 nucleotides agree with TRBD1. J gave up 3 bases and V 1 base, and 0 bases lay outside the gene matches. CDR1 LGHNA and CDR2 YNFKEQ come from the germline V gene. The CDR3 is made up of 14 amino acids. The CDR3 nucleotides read TGTGCCAGCAGCCAAGGACAGGGGGAAGAGACCCAGTACTTC. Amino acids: CASSQGQGEETQYF.